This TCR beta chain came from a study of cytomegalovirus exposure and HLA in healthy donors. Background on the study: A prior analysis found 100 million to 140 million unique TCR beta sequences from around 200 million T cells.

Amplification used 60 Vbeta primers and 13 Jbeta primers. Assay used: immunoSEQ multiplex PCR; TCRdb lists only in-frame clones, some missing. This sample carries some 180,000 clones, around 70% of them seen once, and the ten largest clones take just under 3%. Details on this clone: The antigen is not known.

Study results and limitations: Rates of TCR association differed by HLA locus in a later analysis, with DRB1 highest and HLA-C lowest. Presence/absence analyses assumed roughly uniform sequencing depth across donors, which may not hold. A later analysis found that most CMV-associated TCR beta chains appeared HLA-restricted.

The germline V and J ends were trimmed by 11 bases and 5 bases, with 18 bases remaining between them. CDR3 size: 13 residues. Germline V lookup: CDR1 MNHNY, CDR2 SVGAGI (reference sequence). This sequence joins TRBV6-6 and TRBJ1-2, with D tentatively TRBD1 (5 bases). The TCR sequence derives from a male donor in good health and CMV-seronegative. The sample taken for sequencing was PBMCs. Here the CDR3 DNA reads TGTGCCGGGGGGGACCGCCTTTCATATGGCTACACCTTC. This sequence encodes CAGGDRLSYGYTF.